These 5 T cell receptor beta chains were all obtained from the same sample, sequenced in a study of human T cells and chemical hapten exposure (dated by TCRdb to the early 2020s). Receptor amplification or capture employed RACE. The sequencer listed for this sample is NextSeq 500. The public reads were reprocessed in TCRdb via fastp at Q25 and MiXCR, keeping in-frame beta chains. Merged by CDR3 protein, the rows form single entries marked with the most common genes and DNA. Counted in this sample were over 60,000 distinct CDR3 sequences; 9% to 12% of them appeared once. Around 6.8% of the sample goes to the ten largest clones. The sample's time point label, in plain terms: patch test 2, 6 weeks after DPC sensitization. In the paper's terms, the treatment or condition label means: therapeutic diphenylcyclopropenone sensitization with weekly scalp DPC. The source material was whole blood, sampled in connection with sensitization to the hapten diphenylcyclopropenone (DPC). Receptors were obtained from a woman aged 50 to 65 with alopecia areata. Some clones in this sample may be carry-over from other donors' samples.

This chain links TRBV18 with TRBJ2-1; 13 bases are shared with TRBD2. This CDR3 has 16 residues. Germline V gene lookup returns CDR1 KGHSH and CDR2 LQKENI. The V gene end was trimmed by 3 bases and the J gene end by 7 bases; junction bases not matched to a gene: 6. The CDR3 nucleotides are TGTGCCAGCTCACCGGGACTAGCGGGACTCGGAAATGAGCAGTTCTTC. It yields the protein CASSPGLAGLGNEQFF. The complete variable domain, with remaining parts taken from reference TRBV18 and TRBJ2-1, reads NAGVMQNPRHLVRRRGQEARLRCSPMKGHSHVYWYRQLPEEGLKFMVYLQKENIIDESGMPKERFSAEFPKEGPSILRIQQVVRGDSAAYFCASSPGLAGLGNEQFFGPGTRLTVL.

This clonotype was seen ten or more times. The chain links TRBV11-2 to TRBJ2-3, with TRBD2 as a possible D gene (5 bases). The CDR3 contains 13 residues. Trimming pared 5 bases from V and 6 bases from J, leaving 12 bases between. The V gene's germline CDR1 is SGHAT and CDR2 FQNNGV. The chain's CDR3 is CASSADWEDTQYF. In DNA, the CDR3 is TGTGCCAGCAGCGCCGACTGGGAGGATACGCAGTATTTT.

The J gene is TRBJ1-1, the V gene TRBV7-2, with unresolved D. CDR1 is SGHTA, CDR2 FQGNSA, per germline. With 1 base removed from V and 5 bases from J, the gap between germline ends came to 8 bases. The CDR3 extends over 13 amino acids. CDR3 region: CASSLGGETEAFF. CDR3 sequence (DNA): TGTGCCAGCAGCTTAGGTGGTGAAACTGAAGCTTTCTTT.

This clonotype was recorded many times. V and J are TRBV6-6 and TRBJ1-4; tentative D call: TRBD1 (6 bases). The germline V gene has CDR1 MNHNY and CDR2 SVGAGI (reference sequence). CDR3 size: 15 residues. V shed 6 bases and J shed 4 bases, with 15 bases lying between them. The CDR3 bases are TGTGCCAGCAGAGCAACAGGGTCGCTTAATGAAAAACTGTTTTTT. Protein: CASRATGSLNEKLFF.

This clonotype was detected ten times or more. The gene calls are TRBV9 and TRBJ2-1; D call uncertain. The CDR3 totals 13 residues. The germline CDR1 and CDR2 sequences are SGDLS and YYNGEE. The germline V and J ends were trimmed by 0 bases and 15 bases, with 16 bases remaining between them. The CDR3 is CASSVDTTPPWFF. As DNA, the CDR3 is TGTGCCAGCAGCGTAGACACTACACCTCCATGGTTCTTC.